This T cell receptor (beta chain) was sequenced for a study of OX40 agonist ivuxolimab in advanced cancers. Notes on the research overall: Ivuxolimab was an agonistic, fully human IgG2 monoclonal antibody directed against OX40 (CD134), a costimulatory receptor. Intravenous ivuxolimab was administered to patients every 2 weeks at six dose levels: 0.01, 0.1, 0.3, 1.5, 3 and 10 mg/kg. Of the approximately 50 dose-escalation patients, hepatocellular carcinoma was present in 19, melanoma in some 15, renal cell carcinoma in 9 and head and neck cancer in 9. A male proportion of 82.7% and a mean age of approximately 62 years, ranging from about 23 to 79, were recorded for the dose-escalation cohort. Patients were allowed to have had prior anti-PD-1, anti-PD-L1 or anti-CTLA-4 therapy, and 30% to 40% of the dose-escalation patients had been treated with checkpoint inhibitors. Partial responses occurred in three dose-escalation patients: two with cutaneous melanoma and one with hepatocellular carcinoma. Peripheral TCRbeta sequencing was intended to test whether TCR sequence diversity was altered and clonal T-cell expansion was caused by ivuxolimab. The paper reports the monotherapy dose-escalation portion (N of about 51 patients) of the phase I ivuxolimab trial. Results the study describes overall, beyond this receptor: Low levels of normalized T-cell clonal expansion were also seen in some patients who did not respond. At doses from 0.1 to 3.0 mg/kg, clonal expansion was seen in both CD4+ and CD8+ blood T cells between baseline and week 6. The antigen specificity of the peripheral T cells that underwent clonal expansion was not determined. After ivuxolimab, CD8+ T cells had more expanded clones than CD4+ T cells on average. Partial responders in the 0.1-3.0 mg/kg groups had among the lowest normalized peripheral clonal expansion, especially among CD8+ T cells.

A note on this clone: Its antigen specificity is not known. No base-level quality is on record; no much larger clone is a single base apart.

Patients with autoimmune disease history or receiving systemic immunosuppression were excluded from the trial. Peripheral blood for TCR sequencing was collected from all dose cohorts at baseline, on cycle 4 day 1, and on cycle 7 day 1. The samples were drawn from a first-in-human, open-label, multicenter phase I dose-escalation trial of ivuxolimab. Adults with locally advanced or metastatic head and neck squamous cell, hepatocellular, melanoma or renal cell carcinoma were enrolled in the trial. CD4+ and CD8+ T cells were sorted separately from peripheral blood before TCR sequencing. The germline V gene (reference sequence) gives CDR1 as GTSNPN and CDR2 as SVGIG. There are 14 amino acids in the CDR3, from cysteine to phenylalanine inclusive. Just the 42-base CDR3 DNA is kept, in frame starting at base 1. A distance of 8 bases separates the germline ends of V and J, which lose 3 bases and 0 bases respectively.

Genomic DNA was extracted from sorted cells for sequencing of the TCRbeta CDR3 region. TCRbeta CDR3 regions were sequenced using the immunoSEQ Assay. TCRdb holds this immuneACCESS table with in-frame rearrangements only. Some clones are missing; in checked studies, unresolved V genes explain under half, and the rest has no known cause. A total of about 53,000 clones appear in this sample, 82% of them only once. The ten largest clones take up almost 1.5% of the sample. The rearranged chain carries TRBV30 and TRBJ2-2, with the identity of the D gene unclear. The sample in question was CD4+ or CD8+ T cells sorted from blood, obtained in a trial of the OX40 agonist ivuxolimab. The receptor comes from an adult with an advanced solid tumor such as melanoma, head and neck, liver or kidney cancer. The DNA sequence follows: TGTGCCTGGAGACGGACGGCGAACACCGGGGAGCTGTTTTTT. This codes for CAWRRTANTGELFF.